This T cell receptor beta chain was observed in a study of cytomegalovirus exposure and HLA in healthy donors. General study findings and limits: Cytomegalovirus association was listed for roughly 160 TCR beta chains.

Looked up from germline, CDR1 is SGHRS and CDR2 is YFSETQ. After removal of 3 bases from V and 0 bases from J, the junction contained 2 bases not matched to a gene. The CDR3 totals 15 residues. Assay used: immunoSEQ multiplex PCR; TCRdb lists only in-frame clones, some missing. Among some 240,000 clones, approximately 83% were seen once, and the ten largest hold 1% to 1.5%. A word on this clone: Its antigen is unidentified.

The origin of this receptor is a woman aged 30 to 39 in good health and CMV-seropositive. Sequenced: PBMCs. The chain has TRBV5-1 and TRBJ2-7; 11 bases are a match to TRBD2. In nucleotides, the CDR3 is TGCGCCAGCAGCTACCTAGCGGGGGGCTCCTACGAGCAGTACTTC. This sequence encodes CASSYLAGGSYEQYF.